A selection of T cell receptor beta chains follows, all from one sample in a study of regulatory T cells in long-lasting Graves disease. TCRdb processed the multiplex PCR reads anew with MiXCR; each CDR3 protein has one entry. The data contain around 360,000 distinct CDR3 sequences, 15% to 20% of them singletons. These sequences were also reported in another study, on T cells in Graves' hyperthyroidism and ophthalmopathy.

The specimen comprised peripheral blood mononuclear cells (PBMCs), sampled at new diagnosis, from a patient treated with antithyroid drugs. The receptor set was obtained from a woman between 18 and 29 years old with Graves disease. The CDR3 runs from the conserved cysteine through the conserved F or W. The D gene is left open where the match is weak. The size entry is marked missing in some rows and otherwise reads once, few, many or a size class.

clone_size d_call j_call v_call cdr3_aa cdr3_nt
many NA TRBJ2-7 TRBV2 CASSDSAAYEQYF TGTGCCAGCAGTGACTCCGCCGCCTACGAGCAGTACTTC
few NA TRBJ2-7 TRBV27 CASTMYEQYF TGTGCCAGCACGATGTACGAGCAGTACTTC
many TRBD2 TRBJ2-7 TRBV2 CASSETGGERHEQYF TGTGCCAGCAGTGAAACGGGGGGTGAGAGACACGAGCAGTACTTC
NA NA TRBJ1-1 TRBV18 CASPADRNTEAFF TGTGCCAGCCCCGCAGACAGGAACACTGAAGCTTTCTTT
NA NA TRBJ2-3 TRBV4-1 CASSQGRLRGYTDTQYF TGCGCCAGCAGCCAGGGCCGCCTGCGGGGATACACAGATACGCAGTATTTT
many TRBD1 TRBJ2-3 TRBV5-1 CASSPGQGAVRTDTQYF TGCGCCAGCAGCCCCGGCCAGGGGGCAGTCCGGACAGATACGCAGTATTTT
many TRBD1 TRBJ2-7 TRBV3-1 CASSQDRTGGYEQYF TGTGCCAGCAGCCAAGACAGGACAGGGGGCTACGAGCAGTACTTC
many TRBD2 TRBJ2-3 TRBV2 CASSEALTIAGGTDTQYF TGTGCCAGCAGTGAAGCTCTCACAATAGCGGGGGGCACAGATACGCAGTATTTT
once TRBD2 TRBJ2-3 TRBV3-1 CASRSSGGDTQYF TGTGCCAGCAGGTCTAGCGGGGGTGATACGCAGTATTTT
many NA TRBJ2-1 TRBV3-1 CASSQGGASYDEQFF TGTGCCAGCAGCCAAGGGGGGGCCAGTTATGATGAGCAGTTCTTC
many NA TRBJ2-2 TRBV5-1 CASSSSTGNTGELFF TGCGCCAGCAGCTCTTCGACAGGGAACACCGGGGAGCTGTTTTTT
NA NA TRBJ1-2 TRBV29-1 CSVAPTGPYPNYGYTF TGCAGCGTTGCACCCACGGGTCCCTACCCTAACTATGGCTACACCTTC
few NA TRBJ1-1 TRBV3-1 CASSVRSEAFF TGTGCCAGCAGCGTGAGGTCTGAAGCTTTCTTT
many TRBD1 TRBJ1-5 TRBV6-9 CASSYITGANQPQHF TGTGCCAGCAGTTACATAACAGGGGCCAATCAGCCCCAGCATTTT
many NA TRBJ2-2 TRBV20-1 CSARGLTGGELFF TGCAGTGCTAGAGGACTAACAGGCGGGGAGCTGTTTTTT
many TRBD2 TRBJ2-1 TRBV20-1 CSARDPLSGSSYNEQFF TGCAGTGCTAGAGACCCCTTGAGCGGGAGCTCCTACAATGAGCAGTTCTTC
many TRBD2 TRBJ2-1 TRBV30 CAWSVRGRGAYNEQFF TGTGCCTGGAGTGTACGGGGGCGGGGGGCCTACAATGAGCAGTTCTTC
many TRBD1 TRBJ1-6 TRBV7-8 CASSLVGGGSPLHF TGTGCCAGCAGCTTAGTAGGGGGCGGGTCACCCCTCCACTTT
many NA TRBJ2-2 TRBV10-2 CASSEYPNTGELFF TGCGCCAGCAGTGAGTACCCCAACACCGGGGAGCTGTTTTTT
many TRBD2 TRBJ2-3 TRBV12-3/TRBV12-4 CASSFVVAGVGDTQYF TGTGCCAGCAGTTTCGTGGTAGCGGGGGTCGGGGATACGCAGTATTTT
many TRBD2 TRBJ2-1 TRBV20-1 CSARDHSGNYNEQFF TGCAGTGCTAGAGATCATAGCGGGAACTACAATGAGCAGTTCTTC
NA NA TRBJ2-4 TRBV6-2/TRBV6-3 CASLTYGPQLAKNIQYF TGTGCCAGCTTAACCTACGGGCCTCAACTAGCCAAAAACATTCAGTACTTC
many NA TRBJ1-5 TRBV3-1 CASSQSDTYHQPQHF TGTGCCAGCAGCCAGTCTGACACCTATCATCAGCCCCAGCATTTT
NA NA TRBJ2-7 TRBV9 CASSVGSLPYEQYF TGTGCCAGCAGCGTAGGGAGCCTACCCTACGAGCAGTACTTC
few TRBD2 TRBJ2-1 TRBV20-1 CSARATIIILAGGEVNEQFF TGCAGTGCTAGAGCCACCATAATCATACTAGCGGGGGGGGAAGTGAATGAGCAGTTCTTC
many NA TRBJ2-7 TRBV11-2 CASSLFGSGQYF TGTGCCAGCAGCTTATTTGGGTCGGGGCAGTACTTC
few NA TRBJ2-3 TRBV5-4 CASSRTDSDTQYF TGTGCCAGCAGCCGGACAGACTCAGATACGCAGTATTTT
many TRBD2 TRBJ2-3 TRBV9 CASSMGLAGGLDTQYF TGTGCCAGCAGCATGGGACTAGCGGGGGGGCTGGATACGCAGTATTTT
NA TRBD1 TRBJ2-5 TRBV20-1 CSARDLTGAYQETQYF TGCAGTGCTAGAGACCTGACAGGGGCATACCAAGAGACCCAGTACTTC
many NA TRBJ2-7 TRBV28 CASRSGLGYEQYF TGTGCCAGCAGATCCGGGTTAGGGTACGAGCAGTACTTC
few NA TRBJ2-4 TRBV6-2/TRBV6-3 CASSGSQGRRKNIQYF TGTGCCAGTAGTGGAAGTCAGGGGCGTAGGAAAAACATTCAGTACTTC